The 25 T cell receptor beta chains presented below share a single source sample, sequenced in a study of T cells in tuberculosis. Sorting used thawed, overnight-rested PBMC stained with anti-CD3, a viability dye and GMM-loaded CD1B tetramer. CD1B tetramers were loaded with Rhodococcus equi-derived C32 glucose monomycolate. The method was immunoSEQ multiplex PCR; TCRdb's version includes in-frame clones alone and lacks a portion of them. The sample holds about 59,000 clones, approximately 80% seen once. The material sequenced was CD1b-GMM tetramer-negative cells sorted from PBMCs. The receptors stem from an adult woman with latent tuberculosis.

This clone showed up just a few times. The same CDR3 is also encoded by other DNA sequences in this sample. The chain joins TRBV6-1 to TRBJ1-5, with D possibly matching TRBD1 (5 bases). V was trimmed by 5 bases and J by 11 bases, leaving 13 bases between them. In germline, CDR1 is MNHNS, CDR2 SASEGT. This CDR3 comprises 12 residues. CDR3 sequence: CASSSGSLSQHF. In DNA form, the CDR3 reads TGTGCCAGCAGTTCAGGGTCCCTCTCCCAGCATTTT.

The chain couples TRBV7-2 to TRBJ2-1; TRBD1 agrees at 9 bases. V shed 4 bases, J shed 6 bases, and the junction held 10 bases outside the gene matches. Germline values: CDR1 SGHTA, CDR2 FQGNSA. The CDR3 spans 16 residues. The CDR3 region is CASSSDVDRGGNEQFF. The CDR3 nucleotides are TGTGCCAGCAGCTCCGATGTCGACAGGGGGGGCAATGAGCAGTTCTTC.

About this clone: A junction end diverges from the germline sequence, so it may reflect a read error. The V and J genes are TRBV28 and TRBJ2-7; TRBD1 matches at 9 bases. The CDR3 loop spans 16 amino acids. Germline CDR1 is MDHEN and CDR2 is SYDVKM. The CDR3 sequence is CASSFYPPGQGSGTDF. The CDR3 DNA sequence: TGTGCCAGCAGTTTCTACCCCCCGGGACAGGGATCTGGGACGGACTTC.

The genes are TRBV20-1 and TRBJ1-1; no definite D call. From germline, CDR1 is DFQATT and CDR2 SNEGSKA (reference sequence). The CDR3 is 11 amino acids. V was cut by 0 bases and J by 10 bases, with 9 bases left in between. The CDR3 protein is CSARDPPVAFF. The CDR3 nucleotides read TGCAGTGCTAGAGACCCCCCCGTAGCTTTCTTT.

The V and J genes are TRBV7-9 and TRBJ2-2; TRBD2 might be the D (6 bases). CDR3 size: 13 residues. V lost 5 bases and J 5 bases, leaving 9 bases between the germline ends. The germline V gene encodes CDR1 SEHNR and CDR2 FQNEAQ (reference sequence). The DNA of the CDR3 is TGTGCCAGCAGCCCCGGGACTACCGGGGAGCTGTTTTTT. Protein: CASSPGTTGELFF.

CDR3 DNA: TGCGCCAGCAGCCAAGATGCCGGGAGTCACGGGGAGCTGTTTTTT. Protein product: CASSQDAGSHGELFF. J is TRBJ2-2 and V is TRBV4-1; TRBD2 might be the D (6 bases). From germline, CDR1 is MGHRA and CDR2 YSYEKL. Trimming removed 0 bases from V and 7 bases from J, with 12 bases in between. The CDR3 is 15 residues long.

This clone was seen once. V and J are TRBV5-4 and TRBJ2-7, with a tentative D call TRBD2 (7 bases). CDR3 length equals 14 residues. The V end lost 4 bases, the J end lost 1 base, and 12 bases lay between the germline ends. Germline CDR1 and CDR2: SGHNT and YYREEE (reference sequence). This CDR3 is CASSTRGGSYEQYF. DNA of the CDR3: TGTGCCAGCAGCACTAGGGGGGGGTCCTACGAGCAGTACTTC. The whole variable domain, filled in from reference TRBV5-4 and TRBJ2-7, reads ETGVTQSPTHLIKTRGQQVTLRCSSQSGHNTVSWYQQALGQGPQFIFQYYREEENGRGNFPPRFSGLQFPNYSSELNVNALELDDSALYLCASSTRGGSYEQYFGPGTRLTVT.

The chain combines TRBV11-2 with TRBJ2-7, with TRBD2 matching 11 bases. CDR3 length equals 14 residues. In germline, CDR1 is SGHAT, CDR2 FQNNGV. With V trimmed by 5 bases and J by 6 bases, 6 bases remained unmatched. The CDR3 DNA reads TGTGCCAGCAGCCTGATGACTAGCGGGATCGAGCAGTACTTC. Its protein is CASSLMTSGIEQYF.

The CDR3 DNA is TGCGCCAGCAGCTTGCTAGCGGGGTACAATGAGCAGTTCTTC. It encodes CASSLLAGYNEQFF. The chain carries TRBV5-1 and TRBJ2-1; 9 bases align to TRBD2. Trimming at V came to 1 base and at J to 4 bases, leaving 0 bases not matched to a gene. Germline V gene sequence: CDR1 SGHRS, CDR2 YFSETQ. This CDR3 spans 14 amino acids.

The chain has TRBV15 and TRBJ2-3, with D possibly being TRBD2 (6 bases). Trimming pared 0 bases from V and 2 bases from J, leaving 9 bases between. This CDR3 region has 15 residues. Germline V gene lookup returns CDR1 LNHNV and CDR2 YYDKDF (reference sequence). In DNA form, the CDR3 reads TGTGCCACCAGCAGAGAACGGGGGACCACAGATACGCAGTATTTT. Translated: CATSRERGTTDTQYF.

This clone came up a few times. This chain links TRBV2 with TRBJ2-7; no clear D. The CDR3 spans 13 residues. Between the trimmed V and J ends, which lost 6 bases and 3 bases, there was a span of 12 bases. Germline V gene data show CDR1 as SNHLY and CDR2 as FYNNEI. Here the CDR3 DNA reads TGTGCCAGCAGCGTCGGTACCTACTACGAGCAGTACTTC. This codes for CASSVGTYYEQYF.

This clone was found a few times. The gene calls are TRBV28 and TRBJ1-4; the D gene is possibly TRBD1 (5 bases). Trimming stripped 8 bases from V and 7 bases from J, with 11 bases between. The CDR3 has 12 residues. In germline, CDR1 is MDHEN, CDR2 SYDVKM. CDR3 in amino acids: CASRRGSEKLFF. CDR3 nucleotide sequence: TGTGCCAGCCGGCGGGGCAGTGAAAAACTGTTTTTT.

In DNA form, the CDR3 reads TGTGCCAGCAGCCGGTCGGGGGGTTACAATCAGCCCCAGCATTTT. Its protein is CASSRSGGYNQPQHF. This sequence joins TRBV28 and TRBJ1-5; D perhaps matches TRBD1 (5 bases). The CDR3 length is 15 residues. V gave up 6 bases and J gave up 3 bases, with 15 bases separating them. Germline V lookup: CDR1 MDHEN, CDR2 SYDVKM.

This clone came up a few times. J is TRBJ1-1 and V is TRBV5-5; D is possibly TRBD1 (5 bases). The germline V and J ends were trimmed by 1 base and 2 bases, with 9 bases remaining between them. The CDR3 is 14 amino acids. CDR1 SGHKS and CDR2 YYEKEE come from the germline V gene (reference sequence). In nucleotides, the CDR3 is TGTGCCAGCAGCTTGACAGGTCATAACACTGAAGCTTTCTTT. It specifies CASSLTGHNTEAFF.

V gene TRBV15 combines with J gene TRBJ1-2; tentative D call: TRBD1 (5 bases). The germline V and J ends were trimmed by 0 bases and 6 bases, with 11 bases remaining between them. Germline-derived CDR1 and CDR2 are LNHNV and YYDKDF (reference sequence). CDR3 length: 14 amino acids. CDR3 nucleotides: TGTGCCACCAGCAGAGATGTCAAACAGGATGGCTACACCTTC. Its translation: CATSRDVKQDGYTF. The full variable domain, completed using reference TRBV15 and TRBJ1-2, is DAMVIQNPRYQVTQFGKPVTLSCSQTLNHNVMYWYQQKSSQAPKLLFHYYDKDFNNEADTPDNFQSRRPNTSFCFLDIRSPGLGDTAMYLCATSRDVKQDGYTFGSGTRLTVV.

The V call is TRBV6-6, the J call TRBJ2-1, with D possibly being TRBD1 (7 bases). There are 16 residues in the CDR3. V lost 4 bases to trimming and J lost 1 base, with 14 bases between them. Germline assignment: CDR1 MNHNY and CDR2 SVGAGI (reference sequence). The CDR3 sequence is CASSFQQGRSYNEQFF. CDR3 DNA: TGTGCCAGCAGTTTCCAACAGGGGAGGTCCTACAATGAGCAGTTCTTC.

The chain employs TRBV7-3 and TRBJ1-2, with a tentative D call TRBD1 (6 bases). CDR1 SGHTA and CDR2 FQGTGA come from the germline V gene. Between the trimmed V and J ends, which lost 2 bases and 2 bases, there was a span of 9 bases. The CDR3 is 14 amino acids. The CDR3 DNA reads TGTGCCAGCAGCTTAGGGACATCCAACTATGGCTACACCTTC. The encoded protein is CASSLGTSNYGYTF.

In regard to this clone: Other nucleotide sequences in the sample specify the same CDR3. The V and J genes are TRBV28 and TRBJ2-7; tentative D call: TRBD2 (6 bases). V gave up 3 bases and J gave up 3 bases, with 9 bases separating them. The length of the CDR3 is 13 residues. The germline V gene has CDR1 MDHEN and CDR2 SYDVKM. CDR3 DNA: TGTGCCAGCAGTTTGGGGGGAGGCTACGAGCAGTACTTC. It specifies CASSLGGGYEQYF.

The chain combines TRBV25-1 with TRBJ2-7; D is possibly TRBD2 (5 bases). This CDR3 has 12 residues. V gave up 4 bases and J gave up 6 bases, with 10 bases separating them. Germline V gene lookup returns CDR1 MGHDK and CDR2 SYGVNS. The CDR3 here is CASSAYRGEQYF. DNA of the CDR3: TGTGCCAGCAGTGCCTACCGGGGCGAGCAGTACTTC.

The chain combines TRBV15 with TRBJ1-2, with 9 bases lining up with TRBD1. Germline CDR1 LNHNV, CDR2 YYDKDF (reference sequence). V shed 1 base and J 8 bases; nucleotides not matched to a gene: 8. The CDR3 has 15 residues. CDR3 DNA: TGTGCCACCAGCAGAGCCGGGGACAGGGCGACCGGCTACACCTTC. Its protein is CATSRAGDRATGYTF. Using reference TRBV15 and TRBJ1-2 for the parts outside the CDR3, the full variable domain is DAMVIQNPRYQVTQFGKPVTLSCSQTLNHNVMYWYQQKSSQAPKLLFHYYDKDFNNEADTPDNFQSRRPNTSFCFLDIRSPGLGDTAMYLCATSRAGDRATGYTFGSGTRLTVV.

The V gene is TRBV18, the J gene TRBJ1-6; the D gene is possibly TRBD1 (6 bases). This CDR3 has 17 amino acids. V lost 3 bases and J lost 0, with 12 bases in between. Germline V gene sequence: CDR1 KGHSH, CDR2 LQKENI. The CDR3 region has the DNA TGTGCCAGCTCACCCCGACAGGTGGGCTCCTATAATTCACCCCTCCACTTT. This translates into CASSPRQVGSYNSPLHF.

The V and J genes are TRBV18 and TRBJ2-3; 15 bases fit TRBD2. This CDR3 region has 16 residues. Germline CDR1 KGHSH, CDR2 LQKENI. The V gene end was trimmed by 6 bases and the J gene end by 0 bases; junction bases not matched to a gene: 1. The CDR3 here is CASSGTSGGSTDTQYF. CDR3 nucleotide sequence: TGTGCCAGCTCCGGGACTAGCGGGGGGAGCACAGATACGCAGTATTTT.

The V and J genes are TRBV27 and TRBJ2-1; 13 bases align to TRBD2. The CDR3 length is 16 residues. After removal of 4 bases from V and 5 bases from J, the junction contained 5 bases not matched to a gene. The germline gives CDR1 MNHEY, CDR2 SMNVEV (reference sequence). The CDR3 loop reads CASSSLTSGRNNEQFF. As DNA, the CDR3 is TGTGCCAGCAGTTCCCTGACTAGCGGGAGGAACAATGAGCAGTTCTTC.

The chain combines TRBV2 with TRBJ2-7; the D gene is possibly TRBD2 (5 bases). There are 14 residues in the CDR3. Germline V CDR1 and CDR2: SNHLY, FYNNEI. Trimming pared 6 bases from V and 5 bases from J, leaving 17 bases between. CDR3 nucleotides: TGTGCCAGCAGGGAGCGAGGGAGTAGCAACGAGCAGTACTTC. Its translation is CASRERGSSNEQYF. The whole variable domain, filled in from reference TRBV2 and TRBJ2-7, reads EPEVTQTPSHQVTQMGQEVILRCVPISNHLYFYWYRQILGQKVEFLVSFYNNEISEKSEIFDDQFSVERPDGSNFTLKIRSTKLEDSAMYFCASRERGSSNEQYFGPGTRLTVT.

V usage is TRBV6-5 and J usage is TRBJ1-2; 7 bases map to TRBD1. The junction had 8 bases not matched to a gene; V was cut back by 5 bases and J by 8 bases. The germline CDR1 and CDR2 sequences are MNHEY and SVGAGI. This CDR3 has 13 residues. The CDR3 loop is CASSEAVQGGYTF. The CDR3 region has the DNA TGTGCCAGCAGTGAAGCGGTACAGGGGGGCTACACCTTC.